These 8 T cell receptor beta chains were all obtained from the same sample, sequenced in a study of glioma-infiltrating T cells. The iRepertoire nested amplicon-rescue multiplex PCR amplified TCR alpha and beta CDR3s from RNA. MiXCR, run by TCRdb on the multiplex PCR reads, gives a single entry per CDR3 protein. The sample comprises around 390,000 distinct CDR3 sequences, approximately 42% of which are singletons, and 12% rests with the top ten. The material sequenced was glioma tissue, nonneoplastic brain tissue, or PBMCs (not recorded which). Receptor source: a human donor with low-grade glioma or glioblastoma, undergoing nonglioma brain surgery, or in good health (not recorded which).

This clonotype was counted a single time. This may stem from a read error, because a much larger clone lies one nucleotide away. The chain links TRBV28 to TRBJ2-1; D is undetermined. Germline lookup yields CDR1 MDHEN and CDR2 SYDVKM. This CDR3 region has 12 residues. The CDR3 coding sequence is TGTGCCAGCAGTTTTGATAGCAATGAGCAGCTCTTC. It translates to CASSFDSNEQLF.

This chain joins TRBV28 and TRBJ2-7, with D hard to call. The V gene's germline CDR1 is MDHEN and CDR2 SYDVKM. The V end lost 2 bases, the J end lost 0 bases, and 11 bases lay between the germline ends. There are 15 residues in the CDR3. CDR3 sequence (DNA): TGTGCCAGCAGTTTAGGCGAGACGAGCTCCTACGAGCAGTACTTC. It yields the protein CASSLGETSSYEQYF.

This clonotype was detected many times. The chain couples TRBV24-1 to TRBJ1-5; D remains ambiguous. The CDR3 is 12 residues long. The germline CDR1 and CDR2 sequences are KGHDR and SFDVKD. Deletions cut 6 bases from V and 4 bases from J, with 6 bases between. The CDR3, as DNA: TGTGCCACCAGTTCCGGAAATCAGCCCCAGCATTTT. Amino acids: CATSSGNQPQHF.

The chain joins TRBV5-4 to TRBJ2-7, with 10 nucleotides matching TRBD2. The CDR3 runs to 15 residues. The junction had 3 bases not matched to a gene; V was cut back by 3 bases and J by 0 bases. Germline V gene data show CDR1 as SGHNT and CDR2 as YYREEE (reference sequence). Here the CDR3 reads CASSSGLAHSYEQYF. The CDR3 nucleotides read TGTGCCAGCAGCTCGGGACTAGCGCACTCCTACGAGCAGTACTTC. The entire variable domain, with the rest obtained from reference TRBV5-4 and TRBJ2-7, is as follows: ETGVTQSPTHLIKTRGQQVTLRCSSQSGHNTVSWYQQALGQGPQFIFQYYREEENGRGNFPPRFSGLQFPNYSSELNVNALELDDSALYLCASSSGLAHSYEQYFGPGTRLTVT.

This clonotype was observed a handful of times. The chain is built from TRBV10-3 and TRBJ2-7, with D possibly TRBD1 on 7 matching bases. V was clipped by 8 bases and J by 2 bases, with 13 bases between them. Germline V lookup: CDR1 ENHRY, CDR2 SYGVKD. The CDR3 consists of 13 residues. Written as DNA, the CDR3 is TGTGCCATCGGGGGGACAGAACCCTACGAGCAGTACTTC. Protein sequence: CAIGGTEPYEQYF.

The chain combines TRBV3-1 with TRBJ1-2; D call uncertain. Looked up from germline, CDR1 is LGHDT and CDR2 is YNNKEL (reference sequence). The V end lost 5 bases, the J end lost 6 bases, and 10 bases lay between the germline ends. The CDR3 has 12 residues. The CDR3 nucleotides read TGTGCCAGCAGCGGCCGGGTCAATGGCTACACCTTC. Translating it yields CASSGRVNGYTF.

Regarding this clonotype: A much larger clone is a single base away; this may be a read error. V is TRBV12-3 or TRBV12-4 and J is TRBJ2-3; D is uncertain. Between the trimmed V and J ends, which lost 3 bases and 2 bases, there was a span of 6 bases. This CDR3 has 13 amino acids. CDR3 bases: TGTGCCAGCAGTTTTTTCCTCACAGATACGCAGTATTTT. This translates into CASSFFLTDTQYF.

Regarding this clonotype: Germline is not matched at one junction end, which may reflect a read error. The CDR3 nucleotides read TGTGCCAGCAGTCCCCCTAAGCGCTCGGGCACCGGGGAGCTGGTTTTT. Its translation: CASSPPKRSGTGELVF. The chain employs TRBV4-2 and TRBJ2-2, with D possibly being TRBD2 (5 bases). Germline CDR1 LGHNA, CDR2 YNFKEQ. The CDR3 has 16 residues.